These T cell receptor beta chains were read from a single sample in a study of cytotoxic CD8 clonotypes in ibrutinib-treated CLL. TCRdb's copy holds only in-frame clones and misses some; the assay was immunoSEQ multiplex PCR. The data show some 100,000 clones, with 55% to 75% seen just once and around a third held by the top ten. Sample: PBMCs, taken after 24 months of ibrutinib treatment. These receptors all come from a human donor with chronic lymphocytic leukemia. Both conserved end residues are part of each CDR3. A D gene is named only where the DNA matches it firmly. Clone size is not always given. Where it is, it says once, few, many or a class for expanded clones.

j_call: TRBJ1-6
clone_size: few
cdr3_length: 13
d_call: -
v_call: TRBV6-6
cdr3_aa: CASSFTFDSPLHF
cdr3_nt: TGTGCCAGCAGTTTCACCTTCGATTCACCCCTCCACTTT

j_call: TRBJ1-1
clone_size: -
cdr3_length: 14
d_call: -
v_call: TRBV18
cdr3_aa: CASSPRVDVTEAFF
cdr3_nt: TGTGCCAGCTCACCTCGGGTCGATGTCACTGAAGCTTTCTTT

j_call: TRBJ2-5
clone_size: -
cdr3_length: 12
d_call: -
v_call: TRBV6-6
cdr3_aa: CASSYSGETQYF
cdr3_nt: TGTGCCAGCAGTTACTCTGGGGAGACCCAGTACTTC

j_call: TRBJ2-1
clone_size: -
cdr3_length: 12
d_call: -
v_call: TRBV4-1
cdr3_aa: CASSQTGNEQFF
cdr3_nt: TGCGCCAGCAGCCAAACAGGCAATGAGCAGTTCTTC

j_call: TRBJ1-1
clone_size: -
cdr3_length: 15
d_call: -
v_call: TRBV7-9
cdr3_aa: CASSFKTGGPTEAFF
cdr3_nt: TGTGCCAGCAGCTTTAAGACAGGAGGGCCCACTGAAGCTTTCTTT

j_call: TRBJ1-6
clone_size: few
cdr3_length: 13
d_call: -
v_call: TRBV30
cdr3_aa: CAWRTPALTPLHF
cdr3_nt: TGTGCCTGGAGGACCCCGGCCCTTACACCCCTCCACTTT

j_call: TRBJ1-5
clone_size: -
cdr3_length: 15
d_call: -
v_call: TRBV27
cdr3_aa: CASSFGQGGNQPQHF
cdr3_nt: TGTGCCAGCAGTTTTGGGCAGGGTGGGAATCAGCCCCAGCATTTT

j_call: TRBJ1-3
clone_size: many
cdr3_length: 15
d_call: -
v_call: TRBV25-1
cdr3_aa: CASSESGGPGNTIYF
cdr3_nt: TGTGCCAGCAGTGAATCCGGAGGGCCCGGAAACACCATATATTTT

j_call: TRBJ2-1
clone_size: -
cdr3_length: 15
d_call: TRBD1
v_call: TRBV4-1
cdr3_aa: CASSGRDRQDNEQFF
cdr3_nt: TGCGCCAGCAGCGGCCGGGACAGGCAAGACAATGAGCAGTTCTTC

j_call: TRBJ1-1
clone_size: -
cdr3_length: 13
d_call: TRBD1
v_call: TRBV29-1
cdr3_aa: CRADRGLNTEAFF
cdr3_nt: TGCAGGGCCGACAGGGGACTGAACACTGAAGCTTTCTTT

j_call: TRBJ2-6
clone_size: -
cdr3_length: 19
d_call: TRBD1
v_call: TRBV7-9
cdr3_aa: CASSQYLGQPTSGANVLTF
cdr3_nt: TGTGCCAGCAGCCAATACCTGGGACAGCCTACCAGTGGGGCCAACGTCCTGACTTTC

j_call: TRBJ2-1
clone_size: -
cdr3_length: 16
d_call: TRBD2
v_call: TRBV2
cdr3_aa: CASRPFLAGIYNEQFF
cdr3_nt: TGTGCCAGCAGGCCCTTCCTAGCGGGGATCTACAATGAGCAGTTCTTC

j_call: TRBJ1-6
clone_size: -
cdr3_length: 14
d_call: TRBD1
v_call: TRBV9
cdr3_aa: CASSASGGNSPLHF
cdr3_nt: TGTGCCAGCAGTGCGTCAGGGGGTAATTCACCCCTCCACTTT

j_call: TRBJ1-6
clone_size: -
cdr3_length: 13
d_call: -
v_call: TRBV19
cdr3_aa: CASSITDNSPLHF
cdr3_nt: TGTGCCAGTAGTATTACAGATAATTCACCCCTCCACTTT

j_call: TRBJ2-1
clone_size: -
cdr3_length: 13
d_call: -
v_call: TRBV5-1
cdr3_aa: CASSFGGQPEQFF
cdr3_nt: TGCGCCAGCAGCTTCGGGGGACAGCCTGAGCAGTTCTTC

j_call: TRBJ2-2
clone_size: few
cdr3_length: 14
d_call: -
v_call: TRBV2
cdr3_aa: CASSGPGFTGELFF
cdr3_nt: TGTGCCAGCAGTGGCCCGGGTTTCACCGGGGAGCTGTTTTTT

j_call: TRBJ2-1
clone_size: many
cdr3_length: 17
d_call: -
v_call: TRBV18
cdr3_aa: CASSPKLPGTGNNEQFF
cdr3_nt: TGTGCCAGCTCCCCGAAATTACCCGGGACGGGGAACAATGAGCAGTTCTTC

j_call: TRBJ2-7
clone_size: -
cdr3_length: 14
d_call: -
v_call: TRBV9
cdr3_aa: CASSATGNWYEQYF
cdr3_nt: TGTGCCAGCAGCGCCACAGGGAATTGGTACGAGCAGTACTTC

j_call: TRBJ2-7
clone_size: -
cdr3_length: 13
d_call: -
v_call: TRBV6-6
cdr3_aa: CASSFGRAYEQYF
cdr3_nt: TGTGCCAGCAGTTTCGGCAGAGCCTACGAGCAGTACTTC

j_call: TRBJ1-4
clone_size: -
cdr3_length: 14
d_call: TRBD1
v_call: TRBV9
cdr3_aa: CASSVGTGKEKLFF
cdr3_nt: TGTGCCAGCAGCGTTGGGACAGGGAAGGAAAAACTGTTTTTT

j_call: TRBJ2-5
clone_size: -
cdr3_length: 14
d_call: TRBD1
v_call: TRBV18
cdr3_aa: CASSPLGQGETQYF
cdr3_nt: TGTGCCAGCTCACCCTTGGGACAGGGAGAGACCCAGTACTTC

j_call: TRBJ2-7
clone_size: -
cdr3_length: 13
d_call: TRBD1
v_call: TRBV7-6
cdr3_aa: CASSPTGTYEQYF
cdr3_nt: TGTGCCAGCAGCCCGACAGGGACCTACGAGCAGTACTTC

j_call: TRBJ2-1
clone_size: -
cdr3_length: 13
d_call: -
v_call: TRBV30
cdr3_aa: CAWSGGRVNEQFF
cdr3_nt: TGTGCCTGGAGCGGGGGGCGCGTAAATGAGCAGTTCTTC

j_call: TRBJ2-4
clone_size: few
cdr3_length: 13
d_call: -
v_call: TRBV19
cdr3_aa: CASTQGAKNIQYF
cdr3_nt: TGTGCCAGTACCCAGGGGGCCAAAAACATTCAGTACTTC

j_call: TRBJ2-5
clone_size: once
cdr3_length: 12
d_call: -
v_call: TRBV6-6
cdr3_aa: CAISEYQETQYF
cdr3_nt: TGTGCCATCAGTGAGTACCAAGAGACCCAGTACTTC

j_call: TRBJ1-5
clone_size: -
cdr3_length: 13
d_call: -
v_call: TRBV30
cdr3_aa: CAWSPGSVQPQHF
cdr3_nt: TGTGCCTGGAGTCCCGGGTCGGTTCAGCCCCAGCATTTT

j_call: TRBJ1-6
clone_size: -
cdr3_length: 17
d_call: -
v_call: TRBV30
cdr3_aa: CAPTPGKGAPPHSPLHF
cdr3_nt: TGTGCCCCTACTCCAGGGAAAGGAGCCCCCCCCCATTCACCCCTCCACTTT

j_call: TRBJ2-1
clone_size: few
cdr3_length: 17
d_call: -
v_call: TRBV11-2
cdr3_aa: CASSLVVPESSYNEQFF
cdr3_nt: TGTGCCAGCAGCTTAGTTGTCCCGGAGAGCTCCTACAATGAGCAGTTCTTC

j_call: TRBJ2-1
clone_size: once
cdr3_length: 11
d_call: -
v_call: TRBV29-1
cdr3_aa: CSDDSYNEQFF
cdr3_nt: TGCAGCGATGACAGCTACAATGAGCAGTTCTTC

j_call: TRBJ2-6
clone_size: -
cdr3_length: 17
d_call: -
v_call: TRBV5-6
cdr3_aa: CASSLDSIRSGANVLTF
cdr3_nt: TGTGCCAGCAGTCTGGACAGTATCCGCTCTGGGGCCAACGTCCTGACTTTC

j_call: TRBJ2-1
clone_size: -
cdr3_length: 13
d_call: -
v_call: TRBV5-4
cdr3_aa: CASSLAERSAQFF
cdr3_nt: TGTGCCAGCAGCTTGGCGGAGCGATCCGCCCAGTTCTTC

j_call: TRBJ2-3
clone_size: -
cdr3_length: 15
d_call: -
v_call: TRBV5-1
cdr3_aa: CASSYGTGGLDTQYF
cdr3_nt: TGCGCCAGCAGCTACGGGACTGGGGGCCTAGATACGCAGTATTTT

j_call: TRBJ1-6
clone_size: once
cdr3_length: 14
d_call: -
v_call: TRBV5-5
cdr3_aa: CASSDPNRNSPLHF
cdr3_nt: TGTGCCAGCAGCGATCCGAACAGGAATTCACCCCTCCACTTT

j_call: TRBJ2-7
clone_size: -
cdr3_length: 14
d_call: TRBD1
v_call: TRBV28
cdr3_aa: CASSFPDRFGEQYF
cdr3_nt: TGTGCCAGCAGTTTCCCGGACAGGTTCGGGGAGCAGTACTTC

j_call: TRBJ1-4
clone_size: few
cdr3_length: 15
d_call: TRBD1
v_call: TRBV30
cdr3_aa: CAWKGKGTGGEKLFF
cdr3_nt: TGTGCCTGGAAAGGGAAAGGTACAGGGGGTGAAAAACTGTTTTTT